One and the same sample provided the 27 T cell receptor beta chains below, sequenced in a study of T cell responses to AZD1222 COVID-19 vaccine. Generated by immunoSEQ multiplex PCR, the TCRdb table keeps only in-frame clones and is missing some. The sample records around 140,000 clones, 70% to 90% being singletons. Sequencing was performed on peripheral blood, taken 28 days after the second dose of the MenACWY control vaccine. All receptors come from an adult who received the MenACWY meningococcal vaccine as a control.

The J gene is TRBJ1-1, the V gene TRBV18; D is unclear. CDR3 length equals 15 residues. V was trimmed by 5 bases and J by 0 bases, leaving 13 bases between them. Germline V gene data show CDR1 as KGHSH and CDR2 as LQKENI. CDR3 DNA: TGTGCCAGCTCATTCGAGTCACAGATGAACACTGAAGCTTTCTTT. Amino acid sequence: CASSFESQMNTEAFF.

This chain joins TRBV18 and TRBJ1-3, with 7 bases identical to TRBD1. The V segment lost 3 bases and the J segment 2 bases; nucleotides outside the gene matches: 10. Germline lookup yields CDR1 KGHSH and CDR2 LQKENI. This CDR3 has 17 residues. In DNA form, the CDR3 reads TGTGCCAGCTCACCTATTACGACAGGGACAGCTGGAAACACCATATATTTT. As protein: CASSPITTGTAGNTIYF. Based on the CDR3 plus reference TRBV18 and TRBJ1-3, the full variable domain is NAGVMQNPRHLVRRRGQEARLRCSPMKGHSHVYWYRQLPEEGLKFMVYLQKENIIDESGMPKERFSAEFPKEGPSILRIQQVVRGDSAAYFCASSPITTGTAGNTIYFGEGSWLTVV.

This clone was found once. The chain employs TRBV6-1 and TRBJ2-2; the D is unclear. Germline-derived CDR1 and CDR2 are MNHNS and SASEGT. Deletions cut 3 bases from V and 0 bases from J, with 2 bases between. The CDR3 sequence is 13 residues long. Here the CDR3 DNA reads TGTGCCAGCAGTGACGCGAACACCGGGGAGCTGTTTTTT. Its protein is CASSDANTGELFF.

This chain links TRBV7-2 with TRBJ1-2; TRBD1 aligns across 7 bases. Germline V gives CDR1 SGHTA, CDR2 FQGNSA. The ends lost 5 bases at V and 4 bases at J; junction bases unmatched: 16. The CDR3 sequence is 17 residues long. The CDR3 sequence is CASSPQGQDSLSYGYTF. CDR3 sequence (DNA): TGTGCCAGCAGCCCACAAGGACAGGATTCTTTATCCTATGGCTACACCTTC.

This rearrangement joins TRBV19 to TRBJ2-1; the D is unclear. Trimming took 0 bases from V and 5 from J, leaving 5 bases between them. Germline CDR1 reads LNHDA; CDR2 reads SQIVND (reference sequence). The CDR3 runs to 13 residues. The CDR3 region is CASSIDSNNEQFF. In DNA, the CDR3 is TGTGCCAGTAGTATAGATAGTAACAATGAGCAGTTCTTC.

The chain has TRBV7-2 and TRBJ2-7, with 12 nucleotides matching TRBD2. With 6 bases clipped from V and 0 bases from J, the junction kept 9 bases outside the gene matches. In germline, CDR1 is SGHTA, CDR2 FQGNSA. This CDR3 has 17 amino acids. This CDR3 reads CASSPTSGRLSSYEQYF. CDR3 DNA sequence: TGTGCCAGCAGTCCTACTAGCGGGAGGCTGAGCTCCTACGAGCAGTACTTC.

The chain recombines TRBV15 with TRBJ1-5; no firm D call. CDR1 LNHNV and CDR2 YYDKDF come from the germline V gene (reference sequence). The CDR3 consists of 13 residues. Between the trimmed V and J ends, which lost 1 base and 5 bases, there was a span of 6 bases. The CDR3 coding sequence is TGTGCCACCAGCAGAGGGGCCCATCAGCCCCAGCATTTT. It codes for CATSRGAHQPQHF.

The CDR3 loop is CASSPELRVTGELFF. The CDR3 bases are TGTGCCAGCAGTCCGGAGCTGAGGGTTACCGGGGAGCTGTTTTTT. The rearrangement uses TRBV6-4 and TRBJ2-2, with D tentatively TRBD2 (5 bases). Germline-derived CDR1 and CDR2 are MRHNA and SNTAGT. V lost 5 bases and J 5 bases, leaving 15 bases between the germline ends. The CDR3 runs to 15 residues.

This clone has a single count. The V call is TRBV27, the J call TRBJ2-1; TRBD1 aligns across 8 bases. The CDR3 is 14 residues long. J lost 6 bases, V lost 5 bases, and 6 bases had no gene match. Germline CDR1 MNHEY, CDR2 SMNVEV (reference sequence). Here the CDR3 DNA reads TGTGCCAGCAGTGTGGCCGGGACAGGCAATGAGCAGTTCTTC. Translated: CASSVAGTGNEQFF.

This clone appeared a single time. The J gene is TRBJ1-5, the V gene TRBV15; D unclear. Germline V gene sequence: CDR1 LNHNV, CDR2 YYDKDF (reference sequence). CDR3 length: 14 residues. Trimming took off 0 bases at V and 7 bases at J, with 10 bases between the two ends. The CDR3: CATSRDGLGQPQHF. Here the CDR3 DNA reads TGTGCCACCAGCAGAGACGGCCTGGGGCAGCCCCAGCATTTT.

The V call is TRBV19, the J call TRBJ1-5; no clear D gene. V was pared by 4 bases and J by 0 bases, with 4 bases between. The length of the CDR3 is 13 residues. Germline lookup yields CDR1 LNHDA and CDR2 SQIVND (reference sequence). Here the CDR3 reads CASSTDSNQPQHF. CDR3 nucleotides: TGTGCCAGTAGTACAGATAGCAATCAGCCCCAGCATTTT.

This clone was picked up a small number of times. This chain connects TRBV5-8 to TRBJ1-1; tentative D call: TRBD1 (5 bases). Trimming shortened V by 3 bases and J by 3 bases, and 18 bases separated the two germline ends. In germline, CDR1 is SGHTS, CDR2 YDEGEE. CDR3 length: 16 residues. The CDR3 region has the DNA TGTGCCAGCAGCTCACCGACGGGGCTGACGGACACTGAAGCTTTCTTT. This codes for CASSSPTGLTDTEAFF.

The chain carries TRBV3-1 (or the pseudogene TRBV3-2) and TRBJ2-1; 12 positions match TRBD2. This CDR3 contains 21 residues. Germline V CDR1 and CDR2: LGHDT, YNNKEL (reference sequence). V dropped 2 bases and J dropped 0; count of bases not matched to a gene: 14. CDR3 region: CASSQRSRGLAGFYSYNEQFF. The CDR3 nucleotides read TGTGCCAGCAGCCAAAGATCCCGAGGACTAGCGGGGTTTTACTCCTACAATGAGCAGTTCTTC.

The chain recombines TRBV6-5 with TRBJ1-1, with D tentatively TRBD1 (6 bases). The V gene's germline CDR1 is MNHEY and CDR2 SVGAGI. The CDR3 length is 15 residues. V was clipped by 4 bases and J by 3 bases, with 15 bases between them. CDR3 region: CASSSVGGAHTEAFF. The CDR3 DNA is TGTGCCAGCAGTTCCGTGGGGGGCGCCCACACTGAAGCTTTCTTT.

This clone has a handful of counts. This chain connects TRBV27 to TRBJ1-4; 10 bases are a match to TRBD1. The J segment lost 3 bases and the V segment lost 11 bases, leaving 15 bases of the junction unmatched. Germline CDR1 reads MNHEY; CDR2 reads SMNVEV (reference sequence). CDR3 length equals 17 residues. The CDR3 nucleotides read TGTGCCGAACACAGAGAAAGACAGGGGGCGGCTAATGAAAAACTGTTTTTT. It codes for CAEHRERQGAANEKLFF. Full variable domain (outside the CDR3, taken from reference TRBV27 and TRBJ1-4): EAQVTQNPRYLITVTGKKLTVTCSQNMNHEYMSWYRQDPGLGLRQIYYSMNVEVTDKGDVPEGYKVSRKEKRNFPLILESPSPNQTSLYFCAEHRERQGAANEKLFFGSGTQLSVL.

V gene TRBV28 combines with J gene TRBJ2-7, with 10 bases fitting TRBD1. The germline V gene has CDR1 MDHEN and CDR2 SYDVKM. The V segment lost 5 bases and the J segment 6 bases; nucleotides outside the gene matches: 10. The CDR3 length is 15 residues. CDR3 protein: CASSLSGTGVGEQYF. CDR3 in DNA: TGTGCCAGCAGTCTATCCGGGACAGGGGTTGGCGAGCAGTACTTC.

The chain links TRBV11-2 to TRBJ2-6; possible D gene TRBD2, 6 bases. Germline CDR1 reads SGHAT; CDR2 reads FQNNGV. The CDR3 runs 17 residues. V was pared by 4 bases and J by 2 bases, with 15 bases between. The CDR3 region has the DNA TGTGCCAGCAGCTCTCACCGGCCGGGGGCTGGGGCCAACGTCCTGACTTTC. Residues: CASSSHRPGAGANVLTF.

This clone was observed a few times. The V call is TRBV29-1, the J call TRBJ1-1; D ambiguous. The CDR3 covers 13 residues. Germline CDR1 reads SQVTM; CDR2 reads ANQGSEA. Trimming left V 5 bases short and J 3 bases short, with 13 bases between. As DNA, the CDR3 is TGCAGCGTTTTCGGCCAAGGGCACACTGAAGCTTTCTTT. It is translated as CSVFGQGHTEAFF.

This chain connects TRBV3-1 (or the pseudogene TRBV3-2) to TRBJ2-5; D is perhaps TRBD1 (5 bases). In germline, CDR1 is LGHDT, CDR2 YNNKEL (reference sequence). The CDR3 is 17 residues long. The germline V and J ends were trimmed by 0 bases and 7 bases, with 21 bases remaining between them. This CDR3 reads CASSQDLTEQLQGTQYF. CDR3 nucleotides: TGTGCCAGCAGCCAAGATCTAACGGAACAGCTCCAGGGGACCCAGTACTTC.

V is TRBV6-5 and J is TRBJ2-7; no reliable D call. The CDR3 has 13 residues. In germline, CDR1 is MNHEY, CDR2 SVGAGI. Trimming took 11 bases from V and 5 from J, leaving 19 bases between them. The CDR3 DNA sequence: TGTGCCCAATCCACGTCCCAGTTCAACGAGCAGTACTTC. This gives the protein CAQSTSQFNEQYF.

The V and J genes are TRBV7-2 and TRBJ2-4; unclear D gene. Trimming removed 2 bases from V and 1 base from J, with 6 bases in between. From germline, CDR1 is SGHTA and CDR2 FQGNSA. The CDR3 extends over 14 amino acids. The DNA for the CDR3 is TGTGCCAGCAGCTTAAGAGAGGCCAAAAACATTCAGTACTTC. This encodes CASSLREAKNIQYF.

This chain connects TRBV27 to TRBJ2-7, with 8 bases lining up with TRBD1. J was trimmed by 6 bases and V by 5 bases; bases with no gene match: 6. CDR1 MNHEY and CDR2 SMNVEV come from the germline V gene (reference sequence). CDR3 length equals 13 residues. CDR3 nucleotide sequence: TGTGCCAGCAGTAGGACCAGGGGGCTCGAGCAGTACGTC. Translating gives CASSRTRGLEQYV.

V and J are TRBV15 and TRBJ2-5; no clear D. V was trimmed by 0 bases and J by 4 bases, leaving 9 bases between them. Germline V gene lookup returns CDR1 LNHNV and CDR2 YYDKDF (reference sequence). The CDR3 covers 14 residues. CDR3 sequence (DNA): TGTGCCACCAGCAGAGATTTAGTTGCAGAGACCCAGTACTTC. Its protein is CATSRDLVAETQYF.

The genes are TRBV5-1 and TRBJ2-1; D call uncertain. The CDR3 is made up of 13 amino acids. CDR1 is SGHRS, CDR2 YFSETQ, per germline. V was clipped by 7 bases and J by 5 bases, with 13 bases between them. The CDR3 sequence is CASQLGQNNEQFF. In DNA, the CDR3 is TGCGCCAGCCAGCTAGGTCAGAACAATGAGCAGTTCTTC.

The chain links TRBV19 to TRBJ1-5, with a tentative D call TRBD1 (5 bases). V was clipped by 3 bases and J by 4 bases, with 16 bases between them. This CDR3 is built from 16 residues. Germline CDR1 LNHDA, CDR2 SQIVND (reference sequence). The CDR3 sequence is CASSIAGRAGNQPQHF. The CDR3 DNA is TGTGCCAGTAGTATCGCGGGCAGGGCGGGAAATCAGCCCCAGCATTTT.

In this sample, this clone turned up a few times. The genes are TRBV5-8 and TRBJ1-1; D possibly corresponds to TRBD1 (6 bases). The ends were cut back, 5 bases at V and 2 bases at J, with 10 bases in the middle. CDR3 length equals 13 residues. The germline V gene has CDR1 SGHTS and CDR2 YDEGEE. This chain's CDR3 is CASRNRVNTEAFF. The CDR3 nucleotides read TGTGCCAGCAGGAACAGGGTTAACACTGAAGCTTTCTTT.

CDR3 nucleotides: TGTGCCACCAGTGATTTGCGGCCCGGGGACAACTCCTACAATGAGCAGTTCTTC. This translates into CATSDLRPGDNSYNEQFF. This chain joins TRBV24-1 and TRBJ2-1, with D possibly being TRBD1 (6 bases). V was pared by 0 bases and J by 0 bases, with 14 bases between. The CDR3 runs 18 residues. Germline CDR1 is KGHDR and CDR2 is SFDVKD.